What follows are 21 T cell receptor beta chains derived from one specimen sequenced in a study of cytomegalovirus exposure and HLA in healthy donors. 60 Vbeta and 13 Jbeta primers were used in PCR. Profiled with immunoSEQ multiplex PCR; TCRdb holds only in-frame clones, not every one. The sample has more than 100,000 clones, roughly 71% seen once. Material: PBMCs. Receptor source: a woman aged 40 to 50 in good health and CMV-seronegative.

This clone was observed a single time. The gene calls are TRBV29-1 and TRBJ1-2; TRBD1 might be the D (5 bases). The germline V gene has CDR1 SQVTM and CDR2 ANQGSEA. The germline V and J ends were trimmed by 6 bases and 7 bases, with 18 bases remaining between them. The length of the CDR3 is 13 residues. The CDR3, as DNA: TGCAGCGTCATATTGCCGGGGGAGCCTGGCTACACCTTC. It yields the protein CSVILPGEPGYTF.

This clone was found once. V usage is TRBV5-1 and J usage is TRBJ2-1; 9 positions match TRBD2. V lost 6 bases to trimming and J lost 5 bases; unmatched junction nucleotides: 6. Germline V lookup: CDR1 SGHRS, CDR2 YFSETQ. The CDR3 spans 14 residues. CDR3 amino acids: CASIPGTSHNEQFF. The CDR3 nucleotides read TGCGCCAGCATCCCCGGGACTAGCCACAATGAGCAGTTCTTC.

The chain joins TRBV25-1 to TRBJ1-2; D might be TRBD1 (5 bases). Looked up from germline, CDR1 is MGHDK and CDR2 is SYGVNS. This CDR3 spans 14 amino acids. Trimming removed 5 bases from V and 4 bases from J, with 14 bases in between. The CDR3 nucleotides are TGTGCCAGCAGTCCCGGCCAGGGTTTCTATGGCTACACCTTC. Translated, it gives CASSPGQGFYGYTF.

This sequence joins TRBV5-3 and TRBJ1-2, with 7 bases identical to TRBD1. TRBV5-3 is reported as an ORF; its role is uncertain. This CDR3 is built from 20 residues. The trim removed 5 bases at V and 7 bases at J, leaving 29 bases unmatched. Here the CDR3 DNA reads TGTGCCAGAAGATCCGGGACAGAGACCAGCCCAGGCTATCGTCGACGTGGCTACACCTTC. Translating it yields CARRSGTETSPGYRRRGYTF.

The V gene is TRBV19, the J gene TRBJ1-1; D ambiguous. Germline V gene data show CDR1 as LNHDA and CDR2 as SQIVND (reference sequence). The CDR3 length is 16 residues. The ends were cut back, 7 bases at V and 0 bases at J, with 18 bases in the middle. The CDR3 DNA sequence: TGTGCCAGTACCCCTTCCTGGTTAGCGGTGAACACTGAAGCTTTCTTT. It is translated as CASTPSWLAVNTEAFF.

The rearrangement joins TRBV6-5 to TRBJ2-2, with D tentatively TRBD2 (6 bases). Germline V gene sequence: CDR1 MNHEY, CDR2 SVGAGI. Trimming stripped 0 bases from V and 13 bases from J, with 6 bases between. The CDR3 consists of 11 residues. CDR3: CASSYSGGLFF. The DNA of the CDR3 is TGTGCCAGCAGTTACTCGGGAGGGCTGTTTTTT.

CDR3 residues: CASSQGGLSNTGELFF. The CDR3 nucleotides are TGCGCCAGCAGCCAAGGGGGCCTCTCGAACACCGGGGAGCTGTTTTTT. The gene calls are TRBV4-1 and TRBJ2-2; maybe TRBD1 (5 bases). Germline CDR1 reads MGHRA; CDR2 reads YSYEKL. This CDR3 comprises 16 residues. V was trimmed by 1 base and J by 0 bases, leaving 9 bases between them.

The chain is built from TRBV5-1 and TRBJ2-2; TRBD1 matches 9 bases. The CDR3 runs 14 residues. With V trimmed by 7 bases and J by 0 bases, 1 base remained unmatched. The V gene's germline CDR1 is SGHRS and CDR2 YFSETQ. The CDR3: CASGTGTNTGELFF. The CDR3 DNA is TGCGCCAGCGGGACAGGGACGAACACCGGGGAGCTGTTTTTT.

This sequence joins TRBV19 and TRBJ1-2; D perhaps matches TRBD1 (5 bases). Trimming took 7 bases from V and 1 from J, leaving 16 bases between them. The CDR3 is made up of 15 amino acids. Per germline, CDR1 LNHDA and CDR2 SQIVND (reference sequence). CDR3: CASISPGEDNYGYTF. The CDR3 DNA is TGTGCCAGTATCTCCCCGGGGGAGGATAACTATGGCTACACCTTC. Complete variable domain (other parts from reference TRBV19 and TRBJ1-2): DGGITQSPKYLFRKEGQNVTLSCEQNLNHDAMYWYRQDPGQGLRLIYYSQIVNDFQKGDIAEGYSVSREKKESFPLTVTSAQKNPTAFYLCASISPGEDNYGYTFGSGTRLTVV.

This clone came up a few times. This rearrangement joins TRBV27 to TRBJ1-5; 7 bases align to TRBD1. V was clipped by 5 bases and J by 4 bases; unmatched bases: 11. Per germline, CDR1 MNHEY and CDR2 SMNVEV (reference sequence). CDR3 length: 16 amino acids. The CDR3 sequence is CASSPFGRQGNQPQHF. The CDR3 DNA reads TGTGCCAGCAGTCCGTTCGGCAGACAGGGTAATCAGCCCCAGCATTTT.

The chain couples TRBV15 to TRBJ1-1, with D perhaps matching TRBD1 (5 bases). This CDR3 is 16 amino acids long. Germline V gene lookup returns CDR1 LNHNV and CDR2 YYDKDF (reference sequence). V was clipped by 0 bases and J by 1 base, with 12 bases between them. The CDR3 bases are TGTGCCACCAGCAGAGATCCCCGGGGGAAGAACACTGAAGCTTTCTTT. Its translation: CATSRDPRGKNTEAFF.

About this clone itself: The same CDR3 is also encoded by other DNA sequences in this sample. The CDR3 region is CASSLQGDNQPQHF. The CDR3, as DNA: TGCGCCAGCAGCTTACAGGGAGATAATCAGCCCCAGCATTTT. This chain uses TRBV5-1 with TRBJ1-5, with D possibly TRBD1 on 6 matching bases. Germline CDR1 and CDR2: SGHRS and YFSETQ. Deletions cut 2 bases from V and 4 bases from J, with 10 bases between. The CDR3 loop spans 14 amino acids.

The V call is TRBV6-5, the J call TRBJ2-7, with 7 nucleotides matching TRBD1. Germline V CDR1 and CDR2: MNHEY, SVGAGI. This CDR3 is built from 14 residues. V lost 6 bases, J lost 0 bases, and 5 bases stayed unmatched. The CDR3 protein is CASRQGQSSYEQYF. The CDR3 DNA is TGTGCCAGCAGACAGGGGCAGAGCTCCTACGAGCAGTACTTC.

In its sample, this clone was seen a few times. V gene TRBV11-2 combines with J gene TRBJ2-1; D may be TRBD2 (5 bases). Trimming stripped 1 base from V and 8 bases from J, with 9 bases between. Germline lookup yields CDR1 SGHAT and CDR2 FQNNGV. The CDR3 has 13 residues. CDR3 in amino acids: CASSLGKGDEQFF. The CDR3 nucleotides are TGTGCCAGCAGCTTAGGGAAGGGAGATGAGCAGTTCTTC.

The genes are TRBV7-9 and TRBJ2-5, with TRBD2 identical over 13 bases. Germline assignment: CDR1 SEHNR and CDR2 FQNEAQ (reference sequence). V lost 0 bases, J lost 2 bases, and 3 bases stayed unmatched. The length of the CDR3 is 17 residues. Here the CDR3 reads CASSLAGGLAGQETQYF. The CDR3 coding sequence is TGTGCCAGCAGCTTAGCGGGGGGACTAGCGGGACAAGAGACCCAGTACTTC. Using reference TRBV7-9 and TRBJ2-5 for the parts outside the CDR3, the full variable domain is DTGVSQNPRHKITKRGQNVTFRCDPISEHNRLYWYRQTLGQGPEFLTYFQNEAQLEKSRLLSDRFSAERPKGSFSTLEIQRTEQGDSAMYLCASSLAGGLAGQETQYFGPGTRLLVL.

V gene TRBV2 combines with J gene TRBJ1-1, with D tentatively TRBD1 (5 bases). Trimming cost V 6 bases and J 3 bases, with 17 bases left between them. CDR3 length: 15 amino acids. Germline loops: CDR1 SNHLY, CDR2 FYNNEI. CDR3 protein: CASREWGLLDTEAFF. The CDR3, as DNA: TGTGCCAGCAGGGAGTGGGGACTTTTAGACACTGAAGCTTTCTTT.

The V gene is TRBV28, the J gene TRBJ2-7; no firm D call. The CDR3 totals 13 residues. V gave up 5 bases and J gave up 4 bases, with 12 bases separating them. The germline gives CDR1 MDHEN, CDR2 SYDVKM. The CDR3 loop is CASSPSTYYEQYF. The CDR3 DNA sequence: TGTGCCAGCAGTCCGTCGACATATTACGAGCAGTACTTC.

This rearrangement joins TRBV6-5 to TRBJ1-1; D call uncertain. The V end was cut by 10 bases, the J end by 1 base, with 10 bases between. This CDR3 is built from 12 residues. From germline, CDR1 is MNHEY and CDR2 SVGAGI. In DNA form, the CDR3 reads TGTGCCACGCAAAACGGGAACACTGAAGCTTTCTTT. It encodes CATQNGNTEAFF.

The gene calls are TRBV11-2 and TRBJ2-2; 9 positions match TRBD2. The trim removed 0 bases at V and 3 bases at J, leaving 8 bases unmatched. CDR3 length: 18 residues. Germline loops: CDR1 SGHAT, CDR2 FQNNGV. CDR3 DNA: TGTGCCAGCAGCTTAGACCCGGGACTAGCCTCGTACACCGGGGAGCTGTTTTTT. Protein sequence: CASSLDPGLASYTGELFF.

The chain employs TRBV27 and TRBJ2-3; D possibly corresponds to TRBD1 (6 bases). V lost 2 bases, J lost 6 bases, and 18 bases lay in between. The length of the CDR3 is 16 residues. Looked up from germline, CDR1 is MNHEY and CDR2 is SMNVEV (reference sequence). Written as DNA, the CDR3 is TGTGCCAGCAGTTTAGGGGCCAGGGGCGGTGTCGATACGCAGTATTTT. Amino acids: CASSLGARGGVDTQYF.

This clone was counted only a few times. The chain recombines TRBV28 with TRBJ1-4, with D perhaps TRBD1 (5 bases). V dropped 1 base and J dropped 8 bases, with 11 bases sitting between them. CDR3 size: 14 residues. Germline V gene data show CDR1 as MDHEN and CDR2 as SYDVKM. As DNA, the CDR3 is TGTGCCAGCAGTTTATCGGGGGGAGGAGAAAAACTGTTTTTT. Its protein is CASSLSGGGEKLFF.